This TCR beta chain emerged from a study of tumor-infiltrating lymphocytes in oesophageal squamous cell carcinoma. After removal of 5 bases from V and 13 bases from J, the junction contained 15 bases not matched to a gene. Germline V gives CDR1 MNHEY, CDR2 SMNVEV (reference sequence). This CDR3 has 17 residues. TCRdb analysed the PCR reads with MiXCR anew, one entry per CDR3 protein. There are 11,000 to 15,000 distinct CDR3 sequences in the sample; roughly half occur only once, and roughly half lies in the top ten. Sample: blood. This clonotype was sampled from a male donor with esophageal squamous cell carcinoma. This rearrangement joins TRBV27 to TRBJ2-4; 15 bases line up with TRBD2. In nucleotides, the CDR3 is TGTGCCAGCAGTGCACCGGGACTAGCGGGAGGATTCAATAGGCAGTACTTC. Translated, it gives CASSAPGLAGGFNRQYF.